This TCR beta chain was identified in a study of Ad26.COV2.S vaccination and SARS-CoV-2 variants. Study in general: Enrolled in COV1001, the donor was in the Ad26.COV2.S trial arm, which received the vaccine. Ad26.COV2.S was injected intramuscularly once or twice, 56 days apart.

Treatment denoted: about 20 received Ad26.COV2.S at low or high dose, single or two shots; five or six received placebo; per-sample allocation not given. Specimens were obtained on day 63 following the first vaccine or placebo injection. The CDR3 spans 14 residues. Germline CDR1 and CDR2: SGHTS and YDEGEE. V shed 1 base and J shed 0 bases, with 7 bases lying between them. The study, taken as a whole, reports: Vaccinated and placebo-treated recipients had similar non-spike TCR breadth.

Clones were read by immunoSEQ multiplex PCR, and TCRdb kept only the in-frame ones, dropping some. The table lists 300,000 to 500,000 clones, less than 90% of them singletons. On this clone: Its antigen is unidentified.

The sequence derives from a person aged 18-65 years who received the Ad26.COV2.S COVID-19 vaccine or a placebo. The chain is built from TRBV5-8 and TRBJ1-1; no clear D. Sequences were derived from peripheral blood, sampled in a trial of Ad26.COV2.S vaccine versus placebo. The CDR3 DNA reads TGTGCCAGCAGCTTGACGATAATGAACACTGAAGCTTTCTTT. Its translation: CASSLTIMNTEAFF.